Listed here are 27 T cell receptor beta chains from one sample, sequenced in a study of T cell responses to AZD1222 COVID-19 vaccine. TCRdb keeps only in-frame clones here, not all; method: immunoSEQ multiplex PCR. The top ten hold 7.5% to 9% of the sample, which has about 83,000 clones, roughly 86% seen once. This material consisted of peripheral blood, taken on day 0 of AZD1222 vaccination. These receptors were collected from an adult in good health.

The chain joins TRBV5-1 to TRBJ2-2, with no clear D. V dropped 4 bases and J dropped 1 base, with 14 bases sitting between them. Per germline, CDR1 SGHRS and CDR2 YFSETQ. CDR3 length: 16 residues. CDR3 residues: CASSPLVRVNTGELFF. CDR3 DNA sequence: TGCGCCAGCAGCCCATTAGTTCGAGTGAACACCGGGGAGCTGTTTTTT. The whole variable domain, remainder taken from reference TRBV5-1 and TRBJ2-2, is KAGVTQTPRYLIKTRGQQVTLSCSPISGHRSVSWYQQTPGQGLQFLFEYFSETQRNKGNFPGRFSGRQFSNSRSEMNVSTLELGDSALYLCASSPLVRVNTGELFFGEGSRLTVL.

This chain links TRBV18 with TRBJ1-4; D is perhaps TRBD1 (5 bases). Germline loops: CDR1 KGHSH, CDR2 LQKENI. The CDR3 extends over 16 amino acids. Deletions cut 3 bases from V and 0 bases from J, with 11 bases between. The CDR3 bases are TGTGCCAGCTCACCCAGACAGATCACAACTAATGAAAAACTGTTTTTT. Protein: CASSPRQITTNEKLFF.

The J gene is TRBJ1-2, the V gene TRBV7-9, with D possibly matching TRBD1 (6 bases). V lost 8 bases and J 8 bases, leaving 18 bases between the germline ends. This CDR3 has 13 amino acids. Germline V CDR1 and CDR2: SEHNR, FQNEAQ (reference sequence). The CDR3 coding sequence is TGTGCCAGCGAGATCAGGGGAAGTGGGGGCTACACCTTC. Translation gives CASEIRGSGGYTF.

The rearrangement uses TRBV5-1 and TRBJ2-6; unclear D gene. Germline assignment: CDR1 SGHRS and CDR2 YFSETQ. V was shortened by 7 bases and J by 6 bases, with 8 bases between the two germline ends. The CDR3 is made up of 12 amino acids. The CDR3: CASALEANVLTF. The CDR3 DNA sequence: TGCGCCAGCGCCTTGGAGGCCAACGTCCTGACTTTC.

The V call is TRBV2, the J call TRBJ2-3, with D possibly TRBD2 on 5 matching bases. CDR1 and CDR2 (germline): SNHLY, FYNNEI. With 8 bases removed from V and 0 bases from J, the gap between germline ends came to 15 bases. The CDR3 runs 15 residues. The DNA of the CDR3 is TGTGCCAGCGCTGTCGACTACACTAGCACAGATACGCAGTATTTT. Translation: CASAVDYTSTDTQYF.

J is TRBJ2-7 and V is TRBV5-6; D is unresolved. The CDR3 totals 15 residues. The germline gives CDR1 SGHDT, CDR2 YYEEEE. Trimming pared 4 bases from V and 4 bases from J, leaving 18 bases between. The CDR3 DNA is TGTGCCAGCAGCCCAGTCGCGGAGTGGAAGTACGAGCAGTACTTC. Translated, it gives CASSPVAEWKYEQYF. The variable domain in full, with the rest retrieved from reference TRBV5-6 and TRBJ2-7, is DAGVTQSPTHLIKTRGQQVTLRCSPKSGHDTVSWYQQALGQGPQFIFQYYEEEERQRGNFPDRFSGHQFPNYSSELNVNALLLGDSALYLCASSPVAEWKYEQYFGPGTRLTVT.

The V and J genes are TRBV28 and TRBJ2-7, with TRBD2 identical over 12 bases. J was trimmed by 2 bases and V by 4 bases; bases with no gene match: 12. In germline, CDR1 is MDHEN, CDR2 SYDVKM. The CDR3 spans 18 residues. In nucleotides, the CDR3 is TGTGCCAGCAGTTCCAAACTAGCGGGGGGCCCTACCCCCTACGAGCAGTACTTC. Its protein is CASSSKLAGGPTPYEQYF.

The rearrangement uses TRBV14 and TRBJ2-1; either TRBD1 or TRBD2 may supply D (7 bases each). Germline CDR1 is SGHDN and CDR2 is FVKESK. V was trimmed by 5 bases and J by 1 base, leaving 12 bases between them. This CDR3 spans 15 amino acids. In nucleotides, the CDR3 is TGTGCCAGCAGCTACAGGGGAGGGTCCTACAATGAGCAGTTCTTC. Encoded protein: CASSYRGGSYNEQFF.

This chain links TRBV29-1 with TRBJ2-2, with D perhaps matching TRBD1 (6 bases). The CDR3 extends over 13 amino acids. CDR1 is SQVTM, CDR2 ANQGSEA, per germline. The V gene lost 5 bases and the J gene lost 4 bases, with 11 bases spanning the gap. The CDR3 coding sequence is TGCAGCGTTACCGACAGGTCCACCGGGGAGCTGTTTTTT. Protein sequence: CSVTDRSTGELFF.

This chain uses TRBV18 with TRBJ1-5, with a possible D match to TRBD1 (5 bases). From germline, CDR1 is KGHSH and CDR2 LQKENI. V gave up 2 bases and J gave up 1 base, with 12 bases separating them. The CDR3 has 16 residues. The CDR3 nucleotides read TGTGCCAGCTCACCAATTCGGGGGGACAGCAATCAGCCCCAGCATTTT. Protein product: CASSPIRGDSNQPQHF.

The chain uses TRBV5-1 and TRBJ1-2; a weak D match, TRBD1 (5 bases). V shed 0 bases and J shed 8 bases, with 17 bases lying between them. CDR3 length: 15 amino acids. Germline CDR1 reads SGHRS; CDR2 reads YFSETQ. The CDR3 is CASSLDLGVGEGYTF. CDR3 coding DNA: TGCGCCAGCAGCTTGGATCTGGGGGTCGGCGAAGGCTACACCTTC.

The chain combines TRBV27 with TRBJ2-5, with D perhaps TRBD1 or TRBD2 (7 bases each). This CDR3 contains 13 residues. Trimming removed 8 bases at V and 2 bases at J, with 12 bases between. Germline assignment: CDR1 MNHEY and CDR2 SMNVEV (reference sequence). CDR3 in amino acids: CASGRGLQETQYF. The CDR3 bases are TGTGCCAGCGGGAGGGGGCTTCAAGAGACCCAGTACTTC.

This clone was found a few times. For the CDR3, the DNA is TGTGCCAGTAGTATAGGACTAGCGAACGAGCAGTACTTC. Protein: CASSIGLANEQYF. The rearrangement uses TRBV19 and TRBJ2-7; 8 bases map to TRBD2. From germline, CDR1 is LNHDA and CDR2 SQIVND (reference sequence). The CDR3 is 13 residues long. V gave up 1 base and J gave up 5 bases; unmatched junction bases: 1.

V gene TRBV20-1 combines with J gene TRBJ2-7, with TRBD2 identical over 8 bases. The CDR3 length is 13 residues. The V segment lost 3 bases and the J segment 5 bases; nucleotides outside the gene matches: 6. Germline V gene sequence: CDR1 DFQATT, CDR2 SNEGSKA (reference sequence). The CDR3 is CSASSSGSDEQYF. CDR3 nucleotides: TGCAGTGCTAGTTCGAGCGGGAGTGACGAGCAGTACTTC.

The rearrangement joins TRBV19 to TRBJ1-2, with D possibly matching TRBD1 (5 bases). The CDR3 consists of 16 residues. V was shortened by 3 bases and J by 4 bases, with 18 bases between the two germline ends. In germline, CDR1 is LNHDA, CDR2 SQIVND (reference sequence). CDR3 protein: CASSISRQGIPYGYTF. The CDR3 DNA reads TGTGCCAGTAGTATTAGCAGGCAGGGTATCCCCTATGGCTACACCTTC.

The gene calls are TRBV30 and TRBJ1-3; 7 nucleotides align to TRBD1. J was trimmed by 7 bases and V by 0 bases; bases with no gene match: 9. The CDR3 contains 15 residues. The germline gives CDR1 GTSNPN, CDR2 SVGIG (reference sequence). As DNA, the CDR3 is TGTGCCTGGAGTGTGAGACAGGGAGTTCGGAACACCATATATTTT. This sequence encodes CAWSVRQGVRNTIYF.

This CDR3 reads CASSTQTTSTDTQYF. CDR3 nucleotide sequence: TGCGCCAGCAGCACCCAGACGACTAGCACAGATACGCAGTATTTT. The genes are TRBV5-1 and TRBJ2-3; no clear D gene. In germline, CDR1 is SGHRS, CDR2 YFSETQ. This CDR3 contains 15 residues. Trimming stripped 4 bases from V and 0 bases from J, with 12 bases between.

The chain combines TRBV7-9 with TRBJ1-3; no clear D. This CDR3 is built from 15 residues. V was cut by 7 bases and J by 8 bases, with 21 bases left in between. Germline assignment: CDR1 SEHNR and CDR2 FQNEAQ (reference sequence). CDR3 protein: CASTTWTFKPDTIYF. In DNA form, the CDR3 reads TGTGCCAGCACCACTTGGACTTTCAAACCGGACACCATATATTTT.

The chain joins TRBV28 to TRBJ2-7; D is uncertain. Germline CDR1 reads MDHEN; CDR2 reads SYDVKM. This CDR3 contains 13 residues. The ends were cut back, 2 bases at V and 4 bases at J, with 9 bases in the middle. CDR3: CASSLLGPYEQYF. The CDR3 DNA follows: TGTGCCAGCAGTTTACTGGGTCCGTACGAGCAGTACTTC.

This chain links TRBV27 with TRBJ1-6; possible D gene TRBD1, 6 bases. CDR3 length: 15 residues. CDR1 is MNHEY, CDR2 SMNVEV, per germline (reference sequence). V dropped 7 bases and J dropped 7 bases, with 17 bases sitting between them. The DNA for the CDR3 is TGTGCCAGCACCCCCATGAGACAGGTCAATTCACCCCTCCACTTT. The encoded protein is CASTPMRQVNSPLHF.

The chain has TRBV7-9 and TRBJ1-1, with 8 bases aligning to TRBD1. J gave up 5 bases and V 1 base, and 3 bases lay outside the gene matches. This CDR3 is built from 14 residues. Germline CDR1 SEHNR, CDR2 FQNEAQ (reference sequence). The CDR3 nucleotides read TGTGCCAGCAGCTTAGTGACAGGGGATACTGAAGCTTTCTTT. Translating gives CASSLVTGDTEAFF.

This clone was counted between two and nine times. The chain carries TRBV7-9 and TRBJ1-2, with TRBD1 matching over 10 bases. V shed 4 bases, J shed 12 bases, and the junction held 11 bases outside the gene matches. This CDR3 region has 14 residues. The germline CDR1 and CDR2 sequences are SEHNR and FQNEAQ (reference sequence). The CDR3, as DNA: TGTGCCAGCAGCTCAGGGGGGAGGGACAGGGGCCACACCTTC. Amino acids: CASSSGGRDRGHTF.

In this sample, this clone turned up once. This chain uses TRBV3-1 (or the pseudogene TRBV3-2) with TRBJ1-3, with 7 nucleotides matching TRBD1. The CDR3 runs 13 residues. V trimming: 3 bases; J trimming: 4 bases; junction bases outside the gene matches: 0. Germline values: CDR1 LGHDT, CDR2 YNNKEL (reference sequence). CDR3 nucleotides: TGTGCCAGCAGCCAGGACAGGGGAAACACCATATATTTT. Translation gives CASSQDRGNTIYF.

The chain carries TRBV7-3 and TRBJ2-1, with D unclear. Trimming stripped 4 bases from V and 0 bases from J, with 10 bases between. Germline V gene lookup returns CDR1 SGHTA and CDR2 FQGTGA. The CDR3 is 15 amino acids. The CDR3 coding sequence is TGTGCCAGCAGCTCGAGCGTGAGCTCCTACAATGAGCAGTTCTTC. It codes for CASSSSVSSYNEQFF.

The chain combines TRBV2 with TRBJ2-2, with a possible D match to TRBD2 (5 bases). The CDR3 is 15 amino acids. The V gene lost 3 bases and the J gene lost 6 bases, with 14 bases spanning the gap. Germline V gene sequence: CDR1 SNHLY, CDR2 FYNNEI. The CDR3 DNA reads as TGTGCCAGCAGTGAGACTCTTCGGGGATCCGGGGAGCTGTTTTTT. Amino acids: CASSETLRGSGELFF.

The chain links TRBV6-5 to TRBJ2-7, with D perhaps TRBD2 (5 bases). This CDR3 spans 14 amino acids. V lost 2 bases and J 2 bases, leaving 10 bases between the germline ends. Germline V gene sequence: CDR1 MNHEY, CDR2 SVGAGI. The CDR3 nucleotides are TGTGCCAGCAGTTACGAGGGCCCTCCCTACGAGCAGTACTTC. Its protein is CASSYEGPPYEQYF.

The rearrangement joins TRBV7-8 to TRBJ2-7, with 8 bases aligning to TRBD2. Germline CDR1 reads SGHVS; CDR2 reads FQNEAQ. Trimming at V came to 5 bases and at J to 6 bases, leaving 15 bases not matched to a gene. This CDR3 comprises 16 residues. CDR3 nucleotides: TGTGCCAGCAGCCCCGGAGATGCGGGGGGTCCCTTCGAGCAGTACTTC. Its protein product is CASSPGDAGGPFEQYF.